The present entry profiles one TCR beta chain with its context. The antigen is undetermined. One entry per CDR3 protein results from TCRdb running MiXCR on the 5' RACE reads. This sample has tens of thousands of distinct CDR3 sequences, with over 9.5% found just once. These data are taken from a study of early T cells in non-severe SARS-CoV-2 infection. The overall study: Whole-blood bulk RNA, unsorted, was sequenced, and chains were unpaired.

Points from the study as a whole: Database matching using VDJdb favored anti-spike CD8 responses, with private and CD4 specificities left missing.

CDR3 size: 14 residues. V dropped 5 bases and J dropped 5 bases, with 19 bases sitting between them. Per germline, CDR1 GTSNPN and CDR2 SVGIG (reference sequence). This clonotype was sampled from an adult who was a healthcare worker with PCR-confirmed SARS-CoV-2 infection or an uninfected control (not recorded which). The sample here was whole blood, taken at baseline. The V and J genes are TRBV30 and TRBJ2-7, with a tentative D call TRBD2 (7 bases). CDR3 amino acids: CAWSPNGGLDEQYF. The CDR3 DNA reads TGTGCCTGGTCTCCTAACGGGGGGCTCGACGAGCAGTACTTC.